This T cell receptor (beta chain) appears in the sequencing data of a study of CD8+ T cells in alopecia areata. Investigators isolated RNA and reverse transcribed it into cDNA to act as the sequencing template. Generated by immunoSEQ multiplex PCR, the TCRdb table keeps only in-frame clones and is missing some. The sample shows approximately 190,000 clones, 58% of them seen only once. The CDR3 consists of 13 residues. The V gene's germline CDR1 is LGHNA and CDR2 YSLEER. V lost 2 bases to trimming and J lost 2 bases, with 6 bases between them. Treatment specified: oral pan-JAK inhibitor, 5-10 mg twice daily.

V usage is TRBV4-3 and J usage is TRBJ1-2; D is possibly TRBD1 (5 bases). The TCR sequence derives from a human donor with alopecia areata. Material: CD4+ T cells sorted from blood, obtained at week 24, from a patient treated with tofacitinib. CDR3 amino acids: CASSQRGNYGYTF. In nucleotides, the CDR3 is TGCGCCAGCAGCCAACGGGGGAACTATGGCTACACCTTC.